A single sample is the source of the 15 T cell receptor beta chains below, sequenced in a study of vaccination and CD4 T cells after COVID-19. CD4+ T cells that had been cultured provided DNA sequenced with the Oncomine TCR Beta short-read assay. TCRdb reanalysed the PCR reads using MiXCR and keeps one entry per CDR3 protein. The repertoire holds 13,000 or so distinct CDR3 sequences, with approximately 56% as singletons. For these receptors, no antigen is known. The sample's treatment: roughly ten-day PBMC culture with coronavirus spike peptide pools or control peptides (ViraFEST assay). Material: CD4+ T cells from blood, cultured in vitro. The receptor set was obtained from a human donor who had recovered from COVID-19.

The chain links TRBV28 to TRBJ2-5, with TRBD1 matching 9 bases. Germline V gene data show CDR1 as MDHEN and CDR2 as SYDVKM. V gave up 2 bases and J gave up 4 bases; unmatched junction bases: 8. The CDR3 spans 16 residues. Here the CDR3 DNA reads TGTGCCAGCAGTTTAACCAACAGGGGGCGCGCAGAGACCCAGTACTTC. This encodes CASSLTNRGRAETQYF.

This CDR3 reads CAIRTQGTQETQYF. The CDR3 coding sequence is TGTGCCATCAGGACCCAGGGCACACAAGAGACCCAGTACTTC. The gene calls are TRBV10-3 and TRBJ2-5; D might be TRBD1 (5 bases). Germline CDR1 reads ENHRY; CDR2 reads SYGVKD. The CDR3 totals 14 residues. V shed 6 bases and J shed 2 bases, with 13 bases lying between them.

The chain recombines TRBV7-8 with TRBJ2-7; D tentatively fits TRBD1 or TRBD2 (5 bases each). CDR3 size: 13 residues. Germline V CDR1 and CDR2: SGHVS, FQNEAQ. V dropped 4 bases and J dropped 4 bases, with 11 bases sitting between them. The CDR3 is CASSSRGSYEQYF. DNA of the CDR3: TGTGCCAGCAGCTCCCGGGGCTCGTACGAGCAGTACTTC.

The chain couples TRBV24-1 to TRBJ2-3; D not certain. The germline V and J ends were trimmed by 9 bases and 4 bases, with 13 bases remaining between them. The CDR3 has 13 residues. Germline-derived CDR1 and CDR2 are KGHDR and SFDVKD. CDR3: CATRQAPSDTQYF. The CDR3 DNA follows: TGTGCCACCCGGCAAGCCCCTTCAGATACGCAGTATTTT.

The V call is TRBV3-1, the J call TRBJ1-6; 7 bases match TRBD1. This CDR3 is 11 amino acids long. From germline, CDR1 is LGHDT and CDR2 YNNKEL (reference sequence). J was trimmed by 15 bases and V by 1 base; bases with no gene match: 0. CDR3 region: CASSQGQGLHF. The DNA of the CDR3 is TGTGCCAGCAGCCAAGGACAGGGCCTCCACTTT.

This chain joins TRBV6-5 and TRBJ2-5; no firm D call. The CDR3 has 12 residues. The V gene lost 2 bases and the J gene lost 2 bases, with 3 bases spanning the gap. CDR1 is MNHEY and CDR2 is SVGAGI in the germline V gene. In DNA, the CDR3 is TGTGCCAGCAGTTACCCGCAAGAGACCCAGTACTTC. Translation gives CASSYPQETQYF.

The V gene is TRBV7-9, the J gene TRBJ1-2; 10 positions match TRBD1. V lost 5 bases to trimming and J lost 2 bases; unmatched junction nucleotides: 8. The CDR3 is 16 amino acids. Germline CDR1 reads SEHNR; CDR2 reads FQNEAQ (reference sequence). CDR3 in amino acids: CASSPRGTGANYGYTF. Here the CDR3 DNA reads TGTGCCAGCAGCCCACGGGGGACAGGGGCCAACTATGGCTACACCTTC.

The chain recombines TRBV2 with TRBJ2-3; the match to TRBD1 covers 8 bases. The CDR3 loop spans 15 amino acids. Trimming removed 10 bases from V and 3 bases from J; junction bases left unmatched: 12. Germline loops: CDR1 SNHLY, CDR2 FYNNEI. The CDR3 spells CATLPSRGRTDTQYF. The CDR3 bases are TGTGCCACCCTCCCCTCCAGGGGGCGGACAGATACGCAGTATTTT.

In nucleotides, the CDR3 is TGCGCCAGCAGCCTCCGGGACAGGGGCCATGGCTACACCTTC. It yields the protein CASSLRDRGHGYTF. The rearrangement links TRBV5-1 to TRBJ1-2, with 10 nucleotides matching TRBD1. Germline values: CDR1 SGHRS, CDR2 YFSETQ. With V trimmed by 4 bases and J by 6 bases, 6 bases remained unmatched. The CDR3 consists of 14 residues.

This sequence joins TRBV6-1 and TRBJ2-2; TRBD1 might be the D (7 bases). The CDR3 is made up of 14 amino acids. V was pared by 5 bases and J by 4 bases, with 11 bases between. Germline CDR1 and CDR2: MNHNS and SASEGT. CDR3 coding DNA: TGTGCCAGCAGTCAGGGGGAGGCCACCGGGGAGCTGTTTTTT. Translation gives CASSQGEATGELFF.

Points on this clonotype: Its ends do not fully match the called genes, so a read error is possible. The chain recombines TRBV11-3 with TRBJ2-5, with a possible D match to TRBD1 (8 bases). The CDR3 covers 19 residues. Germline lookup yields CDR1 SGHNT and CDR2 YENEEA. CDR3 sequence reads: CASSARTGTSSGDQGTQYF. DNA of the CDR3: TGTGCCAGCAGCGCCAGGACAGGGACGTCGAGCGGGGACCAAGGGACCCAGTACTTC.

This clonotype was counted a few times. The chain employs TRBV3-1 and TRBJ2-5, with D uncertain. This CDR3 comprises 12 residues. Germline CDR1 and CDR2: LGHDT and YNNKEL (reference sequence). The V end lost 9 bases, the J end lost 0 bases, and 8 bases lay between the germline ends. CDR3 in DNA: TGTGCCAGGGGAAGGTACCAAGAGACCCAGTACTTC. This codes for CARGRYQETQYF.

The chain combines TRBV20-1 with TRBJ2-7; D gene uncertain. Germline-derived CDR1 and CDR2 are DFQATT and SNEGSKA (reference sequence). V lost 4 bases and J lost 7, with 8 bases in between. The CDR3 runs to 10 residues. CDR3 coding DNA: TGCAGTGCTAAATCACATGAGCAGTACTTC. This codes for CSAKSHEQYF.

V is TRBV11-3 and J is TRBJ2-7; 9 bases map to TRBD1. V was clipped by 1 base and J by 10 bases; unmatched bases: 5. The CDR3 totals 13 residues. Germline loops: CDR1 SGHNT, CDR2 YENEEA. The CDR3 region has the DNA TGTGCCAGCAGCTTAGCGACAGGGGGAGCCCAGTACTTC. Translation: CASSLATGGAQYF.

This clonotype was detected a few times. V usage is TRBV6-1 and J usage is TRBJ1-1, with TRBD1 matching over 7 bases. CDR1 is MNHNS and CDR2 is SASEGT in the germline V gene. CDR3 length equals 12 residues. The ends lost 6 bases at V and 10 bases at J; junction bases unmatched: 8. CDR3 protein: CASSLGGLGAFF. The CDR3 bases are TGTGCCAGCAGCCTAGGGGGCCTGGGAGCTTTCTTT.